This note documents a single T cell receptor (beta chain) sequence. The identical CDR3 is also encoded by other nucleotide sequences in the sample. Data came from immunoSEQ multiplex PCR; TCRdb stores just in-frame clones and leaves some out. The sample holds a few hundred thousand clones, around 80% seen once. This record belongs to a study of blood T cell repertoires in COVID-19. Sequencing used peripheral blood. This receptor was obtained from a woman between 18 and 30 years old with acute or convalescent COVID-19.

CDR3 loop: CASSQEAGTYEQYF. CDR3 DNA sequence: TGCGCCAGCAGCCAAGAAGCCGGGACCTACGAGCAGTACTTC. The chain is built from TRBV4-3 and TRBJ2-7, with D possibly matching TRBD2 (5 bases). Germline-derived CDR1 and CDR2 are LGHNA and YSLEER. The CDR3 length is 14 residues. Trimming cost V 0 bases and J 2 bases, with 8 bases left between them.